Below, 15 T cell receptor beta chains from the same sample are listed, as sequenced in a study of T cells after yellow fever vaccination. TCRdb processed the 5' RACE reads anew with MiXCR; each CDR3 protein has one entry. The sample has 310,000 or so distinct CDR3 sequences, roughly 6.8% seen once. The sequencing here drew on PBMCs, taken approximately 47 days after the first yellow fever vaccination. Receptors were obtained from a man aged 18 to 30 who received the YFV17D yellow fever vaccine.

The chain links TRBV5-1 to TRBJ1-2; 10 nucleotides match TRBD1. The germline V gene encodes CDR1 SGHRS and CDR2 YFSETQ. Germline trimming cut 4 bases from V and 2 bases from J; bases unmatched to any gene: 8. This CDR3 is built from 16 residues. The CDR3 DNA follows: TGCGCCAGCAGCCGAATTTGGACAGGGGGGAACTATGGCTACACCTTC. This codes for CASSRIWTGGNYGYTF. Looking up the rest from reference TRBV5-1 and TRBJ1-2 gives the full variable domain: KAGVTQTPRYLIKTRGQQVTLSCSPISGHRSVSWYQQTPGQGLQFLFEYFSETQRNKGNFPGRFSGRQFSNSRSEMNVSTLELGDSALYLCASSRIWTGGNYGYTFGSGTRLTVV.

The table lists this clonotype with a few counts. CDR3 sequence (DNA): TGCGCCAGCAGCTCAGGGAATCGGGGGACAGATACGCAGTATTTT. Encoded protein: CASSSGNRGTDTQYF. The V gene is TRBV5-1, the J gene TRBJ2-3; D is perhaps TRBD2 (6 bases). The CDR3 extends over 15 amino acids. V was trimmed by 3 bases and J by 3 bases, leaving 14 bases between them. Germline V CDR1 and CDR2: SGHRS, YFSETQ. The whole variable domain, remainder taken from reference TRBV5-1 and TRBJ2-3, is KAGVTQTPRYLIKTRGQQVTLSCSPISGHRSVSWYQQTPGQGLQFLFEYFSETQRNKGNFPGRFSGRQFSNSRSEMNVSTLELGDSALYLCASSSGNRGTDTQYFGPGTRLTVL.

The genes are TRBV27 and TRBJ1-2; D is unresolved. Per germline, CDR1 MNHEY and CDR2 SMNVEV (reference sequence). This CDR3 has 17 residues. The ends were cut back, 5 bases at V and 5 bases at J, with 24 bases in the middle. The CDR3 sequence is CASSPTPPGATLYGYTF. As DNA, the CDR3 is TGTGCCAGCAGTCCTACCCCCCCCGGTGCGACACTTTATGGCTACACCTTC.

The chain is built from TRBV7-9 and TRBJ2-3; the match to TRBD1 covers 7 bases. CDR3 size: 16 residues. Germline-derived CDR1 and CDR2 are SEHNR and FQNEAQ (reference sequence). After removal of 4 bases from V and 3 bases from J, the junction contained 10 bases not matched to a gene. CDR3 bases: TGTGCCAGCAGCTCCTTTGCAGGGGGTCTTACAGATACGCAGTATTTT. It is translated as CASSSFAGGLTDTQYF.

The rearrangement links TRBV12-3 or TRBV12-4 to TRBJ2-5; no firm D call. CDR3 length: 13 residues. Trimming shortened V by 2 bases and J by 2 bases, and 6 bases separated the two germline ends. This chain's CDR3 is CASSLRLQETQYF. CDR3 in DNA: TGTGCCAGCAGTTTAAGGTTACAAGAGACCCAGTACTTC.

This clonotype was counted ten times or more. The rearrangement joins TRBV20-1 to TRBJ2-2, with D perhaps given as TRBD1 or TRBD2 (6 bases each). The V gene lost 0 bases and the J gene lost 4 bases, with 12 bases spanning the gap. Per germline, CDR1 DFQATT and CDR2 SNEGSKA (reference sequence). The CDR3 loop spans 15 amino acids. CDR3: CSARDAGHPTGELFF. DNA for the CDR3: TGCAGTGCTAGAGATGCGGGACACCCCACCGGGGAGCTGTTTTTT.

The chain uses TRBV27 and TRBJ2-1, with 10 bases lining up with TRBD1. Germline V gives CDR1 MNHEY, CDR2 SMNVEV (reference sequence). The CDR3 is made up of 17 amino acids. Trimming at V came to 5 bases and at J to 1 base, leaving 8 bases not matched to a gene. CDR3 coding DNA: TGTGCCAGCAGTCGGTACGGGACAGGGGCATCCTACAATGAGCAGTTCTTC. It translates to CASSRYGTGASYNEQFF.

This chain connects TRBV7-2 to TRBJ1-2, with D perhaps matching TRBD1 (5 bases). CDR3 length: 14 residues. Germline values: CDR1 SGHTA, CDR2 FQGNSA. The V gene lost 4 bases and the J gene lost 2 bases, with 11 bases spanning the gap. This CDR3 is CASSSEGLNYGYTF. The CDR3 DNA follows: TGTGCCAGCAGCTCAGAGGGACTGAACTATGGCTACACCTTC.

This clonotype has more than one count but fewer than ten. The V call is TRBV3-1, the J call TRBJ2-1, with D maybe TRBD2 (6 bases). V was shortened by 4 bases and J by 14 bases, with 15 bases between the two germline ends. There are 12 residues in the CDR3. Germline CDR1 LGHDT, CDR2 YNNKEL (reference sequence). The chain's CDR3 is CASSLGPREEFF. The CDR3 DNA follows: TGTGCCAGCAGCCTTGGACCCAGGGAGGAGTTCTTC.

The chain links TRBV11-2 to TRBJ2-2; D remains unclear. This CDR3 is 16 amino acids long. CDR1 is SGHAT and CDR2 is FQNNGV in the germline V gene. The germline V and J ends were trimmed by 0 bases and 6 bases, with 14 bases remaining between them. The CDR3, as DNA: TGTGCCAGCAGCTTAGAGGGTCGGGCTGGGGCCGGGGAGCTGTTTTTT. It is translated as CASSLEGRAGAGELFF.

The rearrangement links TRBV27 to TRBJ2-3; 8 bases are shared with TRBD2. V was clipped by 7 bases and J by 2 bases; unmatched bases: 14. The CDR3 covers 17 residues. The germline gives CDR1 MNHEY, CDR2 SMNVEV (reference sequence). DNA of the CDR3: TGTGCCAGCACTCAGCGGGGGACCAACTTCTTCACAGATACGCAGTATTTT. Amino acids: CASTQRGTNFFTDTQYF.

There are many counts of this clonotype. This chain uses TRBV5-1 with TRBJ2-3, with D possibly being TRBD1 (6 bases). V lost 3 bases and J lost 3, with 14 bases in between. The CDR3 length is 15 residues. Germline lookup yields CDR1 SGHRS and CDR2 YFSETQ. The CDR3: CASSSEGQPTDTQYF. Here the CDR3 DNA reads TGCGCCAGCAGCTCGGAAGGACAGCCAACAGATACGCAGTATTTT. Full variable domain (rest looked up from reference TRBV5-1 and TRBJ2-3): KAGVTQTPRYLIKTRGQQVTLSCSPISGHRSVSWYQQTPGQGLQFLFEYFSETQRNKGNFPGRFSGRQFSNSRSEMNVSTLELGDSALYLCASSSEGQPTDTQYFGPGTRLTVL.

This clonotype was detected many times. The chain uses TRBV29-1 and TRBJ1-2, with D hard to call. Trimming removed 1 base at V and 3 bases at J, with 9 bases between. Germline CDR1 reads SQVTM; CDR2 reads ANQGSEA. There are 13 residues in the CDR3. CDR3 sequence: CSVEVGSDYGYTF. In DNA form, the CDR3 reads TGCAGCGTTGAAGTAGGGTCTGACTATGGCTACACCTTC. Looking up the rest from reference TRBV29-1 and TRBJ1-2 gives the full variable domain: SAVISQKPSRDICQRGTSLTIQCQVDSQVTMMFWYRQQPGQSLTLIATANQGSEATYESGFVIDKFPISRPNLTFSTLTVSNMSPEDSSIYLCSVEVGSDYGYTFGSGTRLTVV.

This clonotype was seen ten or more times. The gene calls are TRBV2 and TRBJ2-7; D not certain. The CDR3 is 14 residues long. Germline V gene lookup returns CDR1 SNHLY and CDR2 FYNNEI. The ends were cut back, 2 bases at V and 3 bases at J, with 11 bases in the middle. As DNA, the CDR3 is TGTGCCAGCAGTGAAAAGCTGGGAAACTACGAGCAGTACTTC. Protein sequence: CASSEKLGNYEQYF.

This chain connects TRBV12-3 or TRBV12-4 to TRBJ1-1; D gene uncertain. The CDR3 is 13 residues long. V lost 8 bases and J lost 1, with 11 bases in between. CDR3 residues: CASQVLENTEAFF. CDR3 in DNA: TGTGCCAGCCAGGTTCTAGAGAACACTGAAGCTTTCTTT.